Below, 30 T cell receptor beta chains from the same sample are listed, as sequenced in a study of T-cell memory formation after mild COVID-19. TCRdb re-analysed the 5' RACE reads in MiXCR, keeping a single row per CDR3 protein. Of roughly 130,000 distinct CDR3 sequences in the sample, about a sixth were seen once. Material: PBMCs or a T cell subset sorted from them (not recorded which). These receptor sequences come from a man aged 18 to 35 who had mild COVID-19 (a few samples of this study predate the infection). Cell type and time point are not known.

This clonotype was counted at least ten times. This chain joins TRBV5-1 and TRBJ2-7, with D perhaps matching TRBD1 or TRBD2 (5 bases each). Deletions cut 1 base from V and 1 base from J, with 12 bases between. Germline CDR1 reads SGHRS; CDR2 reads YFSETQ. The CDR3 is 15 amino acids. The CDR3 sequence is CASSLQPGGSYEQYV. Written as DNA, the CDR3 is TGCGCCAGCAGCTTGCAGCCTGGGGGTTCCTACGAGCAGTACGTC.

V is TRBV7-2 and J is TRBJ1-1; D not certain. In germline, CDR1 is SGHTA, CDR2 FQGNSA. V was trimmed by 4 bases and J by 10 bases, leaving 4 bases between them. There are 9 residues in the CDR3. The CDR3 DNA is TGTGCCAGCAGCTCCCCAGCTTTCTTT. Translating gives CASSSPAFF.

This chain links TRBV2 with TRBJ2-3, with no clear D. The CDR3 contains 14 residues. The germline V and J ends were trimmed by 1 base and 2 bases, with 7 bases remaining between them. Germline V gene data show CDR1 as SNHLY and CDR2 as FYNNEI. This CDR3 is CASSEGRFTDTQYF. In nucleotides, the CDR3 is TGTGCCAGCAGTGAAGGGCGGTTCACAGATACGCAGTATTTT.

This clonotype was counted many times. The chain joins TRBV6-5 to TRBJ2-5; TRBD1 is a possible D gene (6 bases). With 4 bases removed from V and 5 bases from J, the gap between germline ends came to 11 bases. The CDR3 spans 13 residues. Looked up from germline, CDR1 is MNHEY and CDR2 is SVGAGI. The CDR3, as DNA: TGTGCCAGCAGTTCGCCAGGGGATGAGACCCAGTACTTC. It is translated as CASSSPGDETQYF.

This chain uses TRBV25-1 with TRBJ1-2; possible D gene TRBD1, 6 bases. V was shortened by 7 bases and J by 6 bases, with 12 bases between the two germline ends. The CDR3 is made up of 12 amino acids. CDR1 and CDR2 (germline): MGHDK, SYGVNS. CDR3 loop: CASMNRVDGYTF. The CDR3 region has the DNA TGTGCCAGCATGAACAGGGTTGATGGCTACACCTTC.

The chain links TRBV6-2 or TRBV6-3 to TRBJ2-7, with D perhaps matching TRBD1 or TRBD2 (5 bases each). The CDR3 is 13 residues long. Trimming pared 2 bases from V and 6 bases from J, leaving 11 bases between. Germline V gene sequence: CDR1 MNHEY, CDR2 SVGEGT. The CDR3 region is CASSYVGTREQYV. The CDR3 nucleotides read TGTGCCAGCAGTTACGTGGGGACCCGCGAGCAGTACGTC.

This clonotype was recorded a few times. The chain recombines TRBV4-1 with TRBJ2-6; D gene unclear. From germline, CDR1 is MGHRA and CDR2 YSYEKL. V was cut by 0 bases and J by 3 bases, with 12 bases left in between. This CDR3 spans 17 amino acids. DNA of the CDR3: TGCGCCAGCAGCCAAGATAACAGCCTGCTTGGGGCCAACGTCCTGACTTTC. This gives the protein CASSQDNSLLGANVLTF.

The rearrangement links TRBV9 to TRBJ2-1; no clear D gene. The germline gives CDR1 SGDLS, CDR2 YYNGEE. CDR3 size: 14 residues. Between the trimmed V and J ends, which lost 0 bases and 5 bases, there was a span of 9 bases. CDR3 sequence: CASSVVGTHNEQFF. In nucleotides, the CDR3 is TGTGCCAGCAGCGTAGTTGGCACGCACAATGAGCAGTTCTTC.

This clonotype was seen many times. This chain connects TRBV7-2 to TRBJ2-3; the D is unclear. CDR1 SGHTA and CDR2 FQGNSA come from the germline V gene. This CDR3 is built from 14 residues. With 4 bases removed from V and 4 bases from J, the gap between germline ends came to 12 bases. CDR3 region: CASSSSVRADTQYF. The CDR3 region has the DNA TGTGCCAGCAGCTCCTCAGTTAGGGCAGATACGCAGTATTTT.

There are a few counts of this clonotype. This chain joins TRBV12-3 or TRBV12-4 and TRBJ2-7; 7 nucleotides agree with TRBD1. This CDR3 has 14 residues. Germline trimming cut 4 bases from V and 1 base from J; bases unmatched to any gene: 4. This chain's CDR3 is CASSSSGQSYEQYF. The CDR3 DNA is TGTGCCAGCAGTTCGTCGGGACAGTCCTACGAGCAGTACTTC.

CDR3: CASSLEADSRAFF. The CDR3 region has the DNA TGCGCCAGCAGCTTGGAAGCGGATTCAAGAGCTTTCTTT. The chain joins TRBV5-1 to TRBJ1-1; D gene unclear. The CDR3 runs to 13 residues. Trimming pared 0 bases from V and 10 bases from J, leaving 13 bases between. Germline V gene data show CDR1 as SGHRS and CDR2 as YFSETQ.

J is TRBJ2-1 and V is TRBV18; the match to TRBD1 covers 7 bases. CDR3 length: 15 residues. CDR1 and CDR2 from the germline V gene are KGHSH and LQKENI. J gave up 6 bases and V 6 bases, and 11 bases lay outside the gene matches. CDR3 sequence: CASSPTGVGRNEQFF. CDR3 DNA: TGTGCCAGCTCCCCCACAGGGGTCGGTCGCAATGAGCAGTTCTTC.

This clonotype was seen more than once but under ten times. This chain connects TRBV18 to TRBJ1-6; tentatively, D is TRBD1 (5 bases). Germline V lookup: CDR1 KGHSH, CDR2 LQKENI. The V gene lost 6 bases and the J gene lost 2 bases, with 14 bases spanning the gap. The CDR3 extends over 16 amino acids. CDR3 residues: CASSQSEGTYNSPLHF. In DNA form, the CDR3 reads TGTGCCAGCTCGCAGTCTGAGGGGACCTATAATTCACCCCTCCACTTT.

The chain links TRBV5-1 to TRBJ1-5; 7 bases fit TRBD1. In germline, CDR1 is SGHRS, CDR2 YFSETQ. The CDR3 is 16 amino acids. The J segment lost 5 bases and the V segment lost 0 bases, leaving 8 bases of the junction unmatched. The chain's CDR3 is CASSLAPGTADQPQHF. The CDR3 bases are TGCGCCAGCAGCTTGGCCCCCGGGACAGCGGATCAGCCCCAGCATTTT. The variable domain in full, with the rest retrieved from reference TRBV5-1 and TRBJ1-5, is KAGVTQTPRYLIKTRGQQVTLSCSPISGHRSVSWYQQTPGQGLQFLFEYFSETQRNKGNFPGRFSGRQFSNSRSEMNVSTLELGDSALYLCASSLAPGTADQPQHFGDGTRLSIL.

This clonotype showed up just a few times. The rearrangement links TRBV30 to TRBJ2-5; D remains unclear. The CDR3 runs 13 residues. The germline CDR1 and CDR2 sequences are GTSNPN and SVGIG (reference sequence). Trimming took off 4 bases at V and 2 bases at J, with 11 bases between the two ends. The CDR3 DNA is TGTGCCTGGACAGGACGGATACAAGAGACCCAGTACTTC. Translation gives CAWTGRIQETQYF. Full variable domain (rest looked up from reference TRBV30 and TRBJ2-5): SQTIHQWPATLVQPVGSPLSLECTVEGTSNPNLYWYRQAAGRGLQLLFYSVGIGQISSEVPQNLSASRPQDRQFILSSKKLLLSDSGFYLCAWTGRIQETQYFGPGTRLLVL.

This clonotype was picked up many times. The chain recombines TRBV20-1 with TRBJ2-5; no clear D. Germline V gene sequence: CDR1 DFQATT, CDR2 SNEGSKA (reference sequence). This CDR3 is built from 13 residues. The germline V and J ends were trimmed by 5 bases and 5 bases, with 15 bases remaining between them. The CDR3 DNA follows: TGCAGTGCTCCCCGGATTATGTACGAGACCCAGTACTTC. Its protein product is CSAPRIMYETQYF.

The sample holds a few counts of this clonotype. The chain joins TRBV7-3 to TRBJ2-1; TRBD2 matches 12 bases. Trimming removed 5 bases from V and 11 bases from J; junction bases left unmatched: 7. The CDR3 is made up of 14 amino acids. From germline, CDR1 is SGHTA and CDR2 FQGTGA. CDR3 loop: CASSQTSGGPKQFF. The CDR3, as DNA: TGTGCCAGCAGCCAAACTAGCGGGGGGCCAAAGCAGTTCTTC. The whole variable domain, remainder taken from reference TRBV7-3 and TRBJ2-1, is GAGVSQTPSNKVTEKGKYVELRCDPISGHTALYWYRQSLGQGPEFLIYFQGTGAADDSGLPNDRFFAVRPEGSVSTLKIQRTERGDSAVYLCASSQTSGGPKQFFGPGTRLTVL.

The J gene is TRBJ2-7, the V gene TRBV9; D unclear. This CDR3 comprises 12 residues. The germline V gene has CDR1 SGDLS and CDR2 YYNGEE. V dropped 5 bases and J dropped 3 bases, with 9 bases sitting between them. CDR3 loop: CASRLQNYEQYV. DNA of the CDR3: TGTGCCAGCAGGCTACAGAACTACGAGCAGTACGTC.

The table lists this clonotype with a few counts. The rearrangement uses TRBV20-1 and TRBJ1-1, with TRBD1 as a possible D gene (5 bases). This CDR3 is built from 15 residues. Germline lookup yields CDR1 DFQATT and CDR2 SNEGSKA (reference sequence). V shed 0 bases and J shed 1 base, with 12 bases lying between them. The CDR3 sequence: CSARDRQGGNTEAFF. As DNA, the CDR3 is TGCAGTGCTAGAGATCGGCAGGGAGGGAACACTGAAGCTTTCTTT.

The gene calls are TRBV6-5 and TRBJ2-7; 7 nucleotides match TRBD2. After removal of 3 bases from V and 0 bases from J, the junction contained 11 bases not matched to a gene. The CDR3 is made up of 17 amino acids. The germline gives CDR1 MNHEY, CDR2 SVGAGI. The CDR3 region has the DNA TGTGCCAGCAGTTATAGGCAGGGTCTAGCGGACTCCTACGAGCAGTACTTC. It codes for CASSYRQGLADSYEQYF.

This clonotype was counted a few times. V is TRBV20-1 and J is TRBJ2-1; TRBD2 might be the D (5 bases). With 2 bases removed from V and 0 bases from J, the gap between germline ends came to 14 bases. The CDR3 spans 16 residues. Germline values: CDR1 DFQATT, CDR2 SNEGSKA (reference sequence). For the CDR3, the DNA is TGCAGTGCTAGACCGCGGACTGGGAGCTCCTACAATGAGCAGTTCTTC. Its protein is CSARPRTGSSYNEQFF.

The rearrangement uses TRBV9 and TRBJ2-1; no firm D call. CDR1 SGDLS and CDR2 YYNGEE come from the germline V gene. Trimming removed 5 bases at V and 0 bases at J, with 9 bases between. This CDR3 comprises 14 residues. CDR3 protein: CASSEKSSYNEQFF. CDR3 nucleotides: TGTGCCAGCAGTGAAAAGAGCTCCTACAATGAGCAGTTCTTC. Drawing the rest from reference TRBV9 and TRBJ2-1, the complete variable domain is DSGVTQTPKHLITATGQRVTLRCSPRSGDLSVYWYQQSLDQGLQFLIQYYNGEERAKGNILERFSAQQFPDLHSELNLSSLELGDSALYFCASSEKSSYNEQFFGPGTRLTVL.

Only a few counts were recorded for this clonotype. The rearrangement links TRBV5-1 to TRBJ2-1; TRBD2 agrees at 7 bases. CDR3 length: 11 residues. Germline V gene lookup returns CDR1 SGHRS and CDR2 YFSETQ. The V gene end was trimmed by 5 bases and the J gene end by 9 bases; junction bases not matched to a gene: 2. This CDR3 is CASRGEGEQFF. CDR3 in DNA: TGCGCCAGCAGAGGGGAGGGTGAGCAGTTCTTC.

J is TRBJ2-1 and V is TRBV7-2; 11 bases map to TRBD2. This CDR3 is built from 16 residues. V gave up 5 bases and J gave up 2 bases; unmatched junction bases: 5. Per germline, CDR1 SGHTA and CDR2 FQGNSA. The CDR3: CASSTRGLAAYNEQFF. The CDR3 nucleotides read TGTGCCAGCAGCACCCGGGGACTAGCGGCCTACAATGAGCAGTTCTTC.

This chain connects TRBV15 to TRBJ1-1, with 12 positions matching TRBD1. This CDR3 contains 15 residues. The trim removed 3 bases at V and 2 bases at J, leaving 1 base unmatched. The germline V gene encodes CDR1 LNHNV and CDR2 YYDKDF (reference sequence). The CDR3 is CATSRGQGANTEAFF. The CDR3 nucleotides are TGTGCCACCAGCAGGGGACAGGGGGCAAACACTGAAGCTTTCTTT.

This rearrangement joins TRBV5-5 to TRBJ2-7; 7 nucleotides align to TRBD1. Germline trimming cut 2 bases from V and 7 bases from J; bases unmatched to any gene: 9. This CDR3 is built from 14 residues. From germline, CDR1 is SGHKS and CDR2 YYEKEE (reference sequence). CDR3 coding DNA: TGTGCCAGCAGCTTAGGGACAGAGAGGCGGGAGCAGTACTTC. Its protein is CASSLGTERREQYF.

The rearrangement links TRBV12-3 or TRBV12-4 to TRBJ1-4; D is perhaps TRBD1 (5 bases). The CDR3 contains 14 residues. V gave up 5 bases and J gave up 3 bases, with 10 bases separating them. Here the CDR3 DNA reads TGTGCCAGCAGTCAGGGAGTGGCTAATGAAAAACTGTTTTTT. Translating it yields CASSQGVANEKLFF.

The J gene is TRBJ1-3, the V gene TRBV7-2; D gene unclear. Germline V lookup: CDR1 SGHTA, CDR2 FQGNSA. This CDR3 spans 14 amino acids. V was clipped by 5 bases and J by 0 bases, with 8 bases between them. The CDR3 coding sequence is TGTGCCAGCAGCCCGGCCCACTCTGGAAACACCATATATTTT. Its translation is CASSPAHSGNTIYF.

This clonotype was observed a handful of times. This chain links TRBV28 with TRBJ2-5; no reliable D call. This CDR3 is 11 amino acids long. V lost 5 bases to trimming and J lost 5 bases, with 6 bases between them. From germline, CDR1 is MDHEN and CDR2 SYDVKM. CDR3 DNA sequence: TGTGCCAGCAGTATCATGGAGACCCAGTACTTC. This codes for CASSIMETQYF.

The chain employs TRBV20-1 and TRBJ1-6; D remains unclear. Germline lookup yields CDR1 DFQATT and CDR2 SNEGSKA (reference sequence). This CDR3 contains 15 residues. The V and J ends lost 1 base and 5 bases respectively, with 12 bases between them. The CDR3 nucleotides are TGCAGTGCTAGAGTGGGCAATCTGGATAATTCACCCCTCCACTTT. Translated: CSARVGNLDNSPLHF.